This T cell receptor (beta chain) was obtained from a study of blood T cell repertoires in COVID-19. Assay used: immunoSEQ multiplex PCR; TCRdb lists only in-frame clones, some missing. The repertoire holds tens of thousands of clones, with 91% as singletons. This CDR3 has 14 residues. The V end was cut by 8 bases, the J end by 0 bases, with 10 bases between. CDR1 SNHLY and CDR2 FYNNEI come from the germline V gene. Sequenced sample: peripheral blood. The gene calls are TRBV2 and TRBJ2-2; no reliable D call. The clonotype was recovered from a woman between 45 and 65 years old in a cohort sampled during active COVID-19. This CDR3 is CASRRETNTGELFF. CDR3 nucleotide sequence: TGTGCCAGCCGAAGAGAGACGAACACCGGGGAGCTGTTTTTT. Drawing the rest from reference TRBV2 and TRBJ2-2, the complete variable domain is EPEVTQTPSHQVTQMGQEVILRCVPISNHLYFYWYRQILGQKVEFLVSFYNNEISEKSEIFDDQFSVERPDGSNFTLKIRSTKLEDSAMYFCASRRETNTGELFFGEGSRLTVL.